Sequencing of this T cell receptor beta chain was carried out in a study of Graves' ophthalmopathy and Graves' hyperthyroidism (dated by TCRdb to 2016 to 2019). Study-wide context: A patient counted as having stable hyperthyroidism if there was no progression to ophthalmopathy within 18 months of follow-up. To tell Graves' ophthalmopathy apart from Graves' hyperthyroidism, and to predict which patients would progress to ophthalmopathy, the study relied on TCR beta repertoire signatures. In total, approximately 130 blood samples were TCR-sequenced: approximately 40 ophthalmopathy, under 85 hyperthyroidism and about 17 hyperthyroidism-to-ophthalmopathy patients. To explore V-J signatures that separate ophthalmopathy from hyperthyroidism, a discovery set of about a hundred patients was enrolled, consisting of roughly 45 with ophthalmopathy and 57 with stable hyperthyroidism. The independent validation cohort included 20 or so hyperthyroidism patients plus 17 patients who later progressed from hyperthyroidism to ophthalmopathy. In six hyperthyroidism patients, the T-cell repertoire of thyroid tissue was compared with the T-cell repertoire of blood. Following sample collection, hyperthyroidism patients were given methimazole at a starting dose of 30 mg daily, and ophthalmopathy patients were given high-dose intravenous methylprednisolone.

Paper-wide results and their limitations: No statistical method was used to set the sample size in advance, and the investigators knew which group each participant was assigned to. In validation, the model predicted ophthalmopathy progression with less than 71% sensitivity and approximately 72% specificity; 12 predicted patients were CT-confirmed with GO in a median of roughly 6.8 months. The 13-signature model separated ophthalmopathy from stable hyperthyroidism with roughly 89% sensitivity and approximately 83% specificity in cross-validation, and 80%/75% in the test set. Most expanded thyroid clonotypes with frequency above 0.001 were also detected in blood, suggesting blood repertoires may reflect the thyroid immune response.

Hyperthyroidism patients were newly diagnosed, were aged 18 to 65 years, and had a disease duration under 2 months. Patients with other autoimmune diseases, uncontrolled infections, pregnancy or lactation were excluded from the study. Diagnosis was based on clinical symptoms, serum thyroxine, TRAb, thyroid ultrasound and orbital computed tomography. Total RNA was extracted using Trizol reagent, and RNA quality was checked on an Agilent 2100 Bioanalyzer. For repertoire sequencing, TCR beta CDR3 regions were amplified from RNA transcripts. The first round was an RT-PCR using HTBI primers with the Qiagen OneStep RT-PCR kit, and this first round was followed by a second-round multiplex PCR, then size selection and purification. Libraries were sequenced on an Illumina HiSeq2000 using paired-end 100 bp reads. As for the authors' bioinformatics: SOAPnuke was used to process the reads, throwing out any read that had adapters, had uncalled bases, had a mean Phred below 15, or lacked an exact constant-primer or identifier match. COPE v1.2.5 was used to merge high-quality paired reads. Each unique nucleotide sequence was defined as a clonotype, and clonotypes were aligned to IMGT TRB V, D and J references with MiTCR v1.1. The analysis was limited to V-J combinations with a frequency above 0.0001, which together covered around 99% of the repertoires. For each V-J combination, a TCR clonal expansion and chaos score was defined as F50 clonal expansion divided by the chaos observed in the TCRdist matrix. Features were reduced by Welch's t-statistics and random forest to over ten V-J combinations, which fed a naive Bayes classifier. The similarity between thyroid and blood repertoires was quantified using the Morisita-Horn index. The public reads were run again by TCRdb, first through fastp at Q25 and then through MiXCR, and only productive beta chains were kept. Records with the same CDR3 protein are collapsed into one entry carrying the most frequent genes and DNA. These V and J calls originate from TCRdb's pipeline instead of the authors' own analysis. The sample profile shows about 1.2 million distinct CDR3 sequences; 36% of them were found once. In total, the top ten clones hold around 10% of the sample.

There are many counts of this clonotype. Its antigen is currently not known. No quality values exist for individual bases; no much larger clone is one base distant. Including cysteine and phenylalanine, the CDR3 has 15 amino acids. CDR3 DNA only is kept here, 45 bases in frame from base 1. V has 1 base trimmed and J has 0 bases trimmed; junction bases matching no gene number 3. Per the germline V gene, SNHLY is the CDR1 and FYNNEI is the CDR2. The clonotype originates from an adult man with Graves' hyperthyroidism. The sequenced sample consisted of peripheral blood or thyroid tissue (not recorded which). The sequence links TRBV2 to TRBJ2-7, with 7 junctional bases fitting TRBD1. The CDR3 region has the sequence CASSEGRQGSYEQYF. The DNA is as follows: TGTGCCAGCAGTGAAGGGAGACAGGGCTCCTACGAGCAGTACTTC.